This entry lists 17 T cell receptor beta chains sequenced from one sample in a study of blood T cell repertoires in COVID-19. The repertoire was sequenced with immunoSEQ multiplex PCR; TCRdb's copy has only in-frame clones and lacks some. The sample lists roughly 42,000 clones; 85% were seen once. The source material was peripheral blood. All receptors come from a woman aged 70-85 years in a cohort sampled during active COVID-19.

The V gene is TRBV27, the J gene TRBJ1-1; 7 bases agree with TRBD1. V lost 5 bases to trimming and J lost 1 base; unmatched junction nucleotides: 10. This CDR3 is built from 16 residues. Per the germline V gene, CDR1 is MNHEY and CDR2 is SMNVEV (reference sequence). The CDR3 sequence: CASSPLLTGRNTEAFF. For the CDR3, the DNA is TGTGCCAGCAGTCCACTACTGACAGGGAGGAACACTGAAGCTTTCTTT.

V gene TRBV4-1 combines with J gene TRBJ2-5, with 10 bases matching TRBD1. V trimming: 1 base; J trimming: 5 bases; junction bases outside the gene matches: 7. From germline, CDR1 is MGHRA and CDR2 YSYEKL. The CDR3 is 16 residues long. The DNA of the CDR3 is TGCGCCAGCAGCCAAGCCAGGGACAGGGGAAGGGAGACCCAGTACTTC. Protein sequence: CASSQARDRGRETQYF.

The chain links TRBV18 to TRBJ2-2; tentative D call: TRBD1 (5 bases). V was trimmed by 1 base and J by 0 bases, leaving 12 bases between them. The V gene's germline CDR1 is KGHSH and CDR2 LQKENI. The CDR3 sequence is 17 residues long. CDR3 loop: CASSPRSDNANTGELFF. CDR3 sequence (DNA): TGTGCCAGCTCACCACGATCGGACAATGCGAACACCGGGGAGCTGTTTTTT.

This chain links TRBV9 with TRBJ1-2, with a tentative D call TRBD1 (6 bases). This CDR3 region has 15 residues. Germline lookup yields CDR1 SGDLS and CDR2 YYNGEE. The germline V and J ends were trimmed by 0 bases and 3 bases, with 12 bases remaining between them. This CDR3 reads CASSVGRGGDYGYTF. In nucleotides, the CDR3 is TGTGCCAGCAGCGTAGGACGGGGGGGCGACTATGGCTACACCTTC.

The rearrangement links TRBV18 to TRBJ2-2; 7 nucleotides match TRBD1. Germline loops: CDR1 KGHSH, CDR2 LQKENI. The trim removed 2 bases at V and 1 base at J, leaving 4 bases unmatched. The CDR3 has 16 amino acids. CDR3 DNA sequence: TGTGCCAGCTCACCAGGGACAGCGCTGAACACCGGGGAGCTGTTTTTT. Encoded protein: CASSPGTALNTGELFF.

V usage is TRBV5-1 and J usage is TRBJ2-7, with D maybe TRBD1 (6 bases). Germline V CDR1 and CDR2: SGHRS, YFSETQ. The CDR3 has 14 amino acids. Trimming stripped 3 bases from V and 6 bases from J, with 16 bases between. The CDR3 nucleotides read TGCGCCAGCAGCTCTGCGTACAGGGAACGCGAGCAGTACTTC. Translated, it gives CASSSAYREREQYF.

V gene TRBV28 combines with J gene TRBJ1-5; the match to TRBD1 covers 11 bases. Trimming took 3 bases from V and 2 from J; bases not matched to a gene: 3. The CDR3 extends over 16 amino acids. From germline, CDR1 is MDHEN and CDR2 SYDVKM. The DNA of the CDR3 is TGTGCCAGCAGTTTCGGGACAGGGGGGGGCAATCAGCCCCAGCATTTT. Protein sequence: CASSFGTGGGNQPQHF.

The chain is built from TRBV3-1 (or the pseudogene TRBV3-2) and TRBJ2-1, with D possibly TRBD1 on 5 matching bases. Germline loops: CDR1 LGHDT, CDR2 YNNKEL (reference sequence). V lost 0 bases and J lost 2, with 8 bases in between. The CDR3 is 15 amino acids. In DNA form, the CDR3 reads TGTGCCAGCAGCCAAGACAGGGCGACCTACAATGAGCAGTTCTTC. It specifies CASSQDRATYNEQFF.

The chain's CDR3 is CASQREGSTDTQYF. The CDR3 DNA reads as TGTGCCAGTCAGCGAGAAGGAAGCACAGATACGCAGTATTTT. This chain links TRBV5-4 with TRBJ2-3, with D unclear. The length of the CDR3 is 14 residues. CDR1 SGHNT and CDR2 YYREEE come from the germline V gene (reference sequence). The V end was cut by 8 bases, the J end by 0 bases, with 13 bases between.

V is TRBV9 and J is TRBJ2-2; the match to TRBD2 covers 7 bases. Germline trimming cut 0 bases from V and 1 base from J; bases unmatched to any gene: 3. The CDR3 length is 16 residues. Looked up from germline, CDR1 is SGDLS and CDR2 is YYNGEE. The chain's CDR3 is CASSVDPSGNTGELFF. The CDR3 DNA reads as TGTGCCAGCAGCGTAGATCCTAGCGGGAACACCGGGGAGCTGTTTTTT.

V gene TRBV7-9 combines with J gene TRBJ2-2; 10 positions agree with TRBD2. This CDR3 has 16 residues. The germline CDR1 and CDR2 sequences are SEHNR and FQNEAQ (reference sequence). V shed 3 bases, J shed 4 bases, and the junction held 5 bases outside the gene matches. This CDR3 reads CASSFSSGSGTGELFF. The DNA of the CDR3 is TGTGCCAGCAGCTTTTCTAGCGGGAGCGGCACCGGGGAGCTGTTTTTT.

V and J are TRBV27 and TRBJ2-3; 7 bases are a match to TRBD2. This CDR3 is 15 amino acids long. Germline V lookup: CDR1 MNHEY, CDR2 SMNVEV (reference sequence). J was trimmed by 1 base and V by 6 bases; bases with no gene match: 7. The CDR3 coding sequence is TGTGCCAGCAGGCCACTAGCGTCGGGCACAGATACGCAGTATTTT. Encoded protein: CASRPLASGTDTQYF.

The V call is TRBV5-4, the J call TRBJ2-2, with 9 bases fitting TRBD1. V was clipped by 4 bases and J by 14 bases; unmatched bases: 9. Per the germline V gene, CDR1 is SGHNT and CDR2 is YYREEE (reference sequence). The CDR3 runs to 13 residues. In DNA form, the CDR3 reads TGTGCCAGCAGCCCGTCCCCGGGACAGGGCCTGTTTTTT. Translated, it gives CASSPSPGQGLFF. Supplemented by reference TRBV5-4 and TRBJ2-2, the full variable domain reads ETGVTQSPTHLIKTRGQQVTLRCSSQSGHNTVSWYQQALGQGPQFIFQYYREEENGRGNFPPRFSGLQFPNYSSELNVNALELDDSALYLCASSPSPGQGLFFGEGSRLTVL.

CDR3 in DNA: TGTGCCAGCAGCCAACTAGCGGGGGGGGAGCTGTTTTTT. Amino acid sequence: CASSQLAGGELFF. The chain has TRBV3-1 (or the pseudogene TRBV3-2) and TRBJ2-2, with 9 bases that match TRBD2. The J segment lost 8 bases and the V segment lost 2 bases, leaving 0 bases of the junction unmatched. The CDR3 has 13 residues. CDR1 is LGHDT and CDR2 is YNNKEL in the germline V gene (reference sequence).

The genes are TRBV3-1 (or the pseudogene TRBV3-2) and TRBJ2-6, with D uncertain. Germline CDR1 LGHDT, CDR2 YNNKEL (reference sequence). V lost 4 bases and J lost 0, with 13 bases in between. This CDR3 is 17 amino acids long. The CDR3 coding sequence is TGTGCCAGCAGCCCCAAATCTAGGTTCTCTGGGGCCAACGTCCTGACTTTC. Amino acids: CASSPKSRFSGANVLTF.

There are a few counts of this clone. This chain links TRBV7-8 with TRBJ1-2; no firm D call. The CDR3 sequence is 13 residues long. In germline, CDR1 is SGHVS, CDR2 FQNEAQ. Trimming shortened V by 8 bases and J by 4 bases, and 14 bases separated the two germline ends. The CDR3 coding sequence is TGTGCCAGCTCGGTTGAAGTTGGCTATGGCTACACCTTC. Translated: CASSVEVGYGYTF.

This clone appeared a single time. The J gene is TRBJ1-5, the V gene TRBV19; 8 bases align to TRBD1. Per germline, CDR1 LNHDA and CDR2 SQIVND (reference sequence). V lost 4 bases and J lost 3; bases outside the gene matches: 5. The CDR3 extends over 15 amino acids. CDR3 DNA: TGTGCCAGTAGTAACCGGGACAGGATCAATCAGCCCCAGCATTTT. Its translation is CASSNRDRINQPQHF.